This T cell receptor (beta chain) was captured by sequencing in a study of shared clonotypes between healthy human individuals. General observations from the study: Depth of sequencing was expected to influence donor clonotype sharing. Non-shared clonotypes had lower generation probabilities than those shared by all four donors.

The length of the CDR3 is 15 residues. The V gene's germline CDR1 is SGHNT and CDR2 YYREEE (reference sequence). J lost 8 bases, V lost 3 bases, and 6 bases had no gene match. On this clone itself: No antigen is known for it.

Only Caucasian adults living in Nashville, Tennessee made up the donor group. Data came from immunoSEQ multiplex PCR; TCRdb stores just in-frame clones and leaves some out. This table holds 2 million to 2.5 million clones, roughly 94% found once. V gene TRBV5-4 combines with J gene TRBJ1-6; the match to TRBD1 covers 9 bases. Sequenced sample: naive CD4+ T cells sorted from blood. As to subset: CD45RA+ positively selected. The sequence was obtained from a man aged 18 to 35 in good health. The CDR3 loop is CASSSTGTGYSPLHF. DNA of the CDR3: TGTGCCAGCAGCTCAACCGGGACAGGGTATTCACCCCTCCACTTT.